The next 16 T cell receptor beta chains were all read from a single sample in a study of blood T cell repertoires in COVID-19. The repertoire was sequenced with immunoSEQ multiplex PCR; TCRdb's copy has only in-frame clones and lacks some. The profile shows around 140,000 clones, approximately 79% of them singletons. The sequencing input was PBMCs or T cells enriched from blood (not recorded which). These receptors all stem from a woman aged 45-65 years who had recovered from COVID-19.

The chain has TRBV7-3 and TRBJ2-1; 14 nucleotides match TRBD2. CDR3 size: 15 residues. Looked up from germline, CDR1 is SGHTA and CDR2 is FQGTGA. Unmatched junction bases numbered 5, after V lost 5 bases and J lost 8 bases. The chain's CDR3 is CASSPGTSGRDEQFF. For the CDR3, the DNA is TGTGCCAGCAGCCCAGGGACTAGCGGGAGAGATGAGCAGTTCTTC.

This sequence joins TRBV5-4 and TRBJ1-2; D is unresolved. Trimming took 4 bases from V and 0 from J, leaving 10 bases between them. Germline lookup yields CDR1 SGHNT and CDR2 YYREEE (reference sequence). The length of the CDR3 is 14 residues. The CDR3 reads CASSPTEANYGYTF. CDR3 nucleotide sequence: TGTGCCAGCAGCCCTACAGAAGCTAACTATGGCTACACCTTC.

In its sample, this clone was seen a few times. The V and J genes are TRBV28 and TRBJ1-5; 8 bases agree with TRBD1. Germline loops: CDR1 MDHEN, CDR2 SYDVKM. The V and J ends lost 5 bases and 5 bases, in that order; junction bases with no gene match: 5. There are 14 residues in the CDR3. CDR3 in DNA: TGTGCCAGCAGTGATGGACAGGGTGATCAGCCCCAGCATTTT. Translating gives CASSDGQGDQPQHF.

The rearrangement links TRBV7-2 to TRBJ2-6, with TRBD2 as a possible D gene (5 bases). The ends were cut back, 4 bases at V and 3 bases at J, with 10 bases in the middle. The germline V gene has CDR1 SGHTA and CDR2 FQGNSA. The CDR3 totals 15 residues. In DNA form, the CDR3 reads TGTGCCAGCAGCTCTCGGACTGGTGGGGCCAACGTCCTGACTTTC. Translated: CASSSRTGGANVLTF.

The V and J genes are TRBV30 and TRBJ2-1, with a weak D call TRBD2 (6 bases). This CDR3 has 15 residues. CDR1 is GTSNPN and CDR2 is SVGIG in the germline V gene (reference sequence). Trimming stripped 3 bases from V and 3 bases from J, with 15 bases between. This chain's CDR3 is CAWRRETFGYNEQFF. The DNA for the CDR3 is TGTGCCTGGAGACGGGAGACATTTGGCTACAATGAGCAGTTCTTC.

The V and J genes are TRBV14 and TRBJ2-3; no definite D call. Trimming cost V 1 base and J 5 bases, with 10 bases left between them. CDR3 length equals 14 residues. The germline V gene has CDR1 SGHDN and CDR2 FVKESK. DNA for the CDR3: TGTGCCAGCAGCCAAGGGCCTTCTAGAGATACGCAGTATTTT. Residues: CASSQGPSRDTQYF.

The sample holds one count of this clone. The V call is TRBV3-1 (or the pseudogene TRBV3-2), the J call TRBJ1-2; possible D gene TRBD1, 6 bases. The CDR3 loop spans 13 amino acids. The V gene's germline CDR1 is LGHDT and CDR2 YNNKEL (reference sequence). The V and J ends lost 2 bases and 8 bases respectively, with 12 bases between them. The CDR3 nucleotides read TGTGCCAGCAGCCAAATATACAGGGAAGGCTACACCTTC. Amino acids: CASSQIYREGYTF.

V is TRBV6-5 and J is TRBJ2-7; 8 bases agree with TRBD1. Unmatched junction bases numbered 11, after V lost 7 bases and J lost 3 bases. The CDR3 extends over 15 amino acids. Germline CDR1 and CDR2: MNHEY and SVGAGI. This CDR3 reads CASKRQGSDLYEQYF. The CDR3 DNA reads TGTGCCAGCAAACGACAGGGGTCTGATCTCTACGAGCAGTACTTC.

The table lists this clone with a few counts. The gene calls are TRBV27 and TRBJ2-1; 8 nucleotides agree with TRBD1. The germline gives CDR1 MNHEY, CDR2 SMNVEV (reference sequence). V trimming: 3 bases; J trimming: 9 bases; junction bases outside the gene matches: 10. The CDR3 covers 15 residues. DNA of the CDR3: TGTGCCAGCAGTTTGGTGACAGGGGCGTTCGGTGAGCAGTTCTTC. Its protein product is CASSLVTGAFGEQFF.

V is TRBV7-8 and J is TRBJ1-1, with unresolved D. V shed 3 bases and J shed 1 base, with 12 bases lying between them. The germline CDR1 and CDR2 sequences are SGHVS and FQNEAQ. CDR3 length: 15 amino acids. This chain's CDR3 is CASSFGVGGNTEAFF. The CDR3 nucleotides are TGTGCCAGCAGCTTTGGTGTGGGAGGGAACACTGAAGCTTTCTTT. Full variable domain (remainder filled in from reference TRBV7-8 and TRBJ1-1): GAGVSQSPRYKVAKRGQDVALRCDPISGHVSLFWYQQALGQGPEFLTYFQNEAQLDKSGLPSDRFFAERPEGSVSTLKIQRTQQEDSAVYLCASSFGVGGNTEAFFGQGTRLTVV.

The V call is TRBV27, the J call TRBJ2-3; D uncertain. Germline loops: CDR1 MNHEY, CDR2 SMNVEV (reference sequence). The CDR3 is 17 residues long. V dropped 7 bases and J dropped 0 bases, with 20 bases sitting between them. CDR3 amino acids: CASKSRPVRISTDTQYF. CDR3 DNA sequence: TGTGCCAGCAAGTCGAGACCCGTGAGGATCAGCACAGATACGCAGTATTTT.

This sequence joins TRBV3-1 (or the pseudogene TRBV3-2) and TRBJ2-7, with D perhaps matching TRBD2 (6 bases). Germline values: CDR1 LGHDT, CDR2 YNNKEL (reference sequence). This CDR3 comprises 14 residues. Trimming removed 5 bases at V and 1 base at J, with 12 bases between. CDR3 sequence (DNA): TGTGCCAGCAGCTTCCGCGGGAAGTCCTACGAGCAGTACTTC. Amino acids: CASSFRGKSYEQYF.

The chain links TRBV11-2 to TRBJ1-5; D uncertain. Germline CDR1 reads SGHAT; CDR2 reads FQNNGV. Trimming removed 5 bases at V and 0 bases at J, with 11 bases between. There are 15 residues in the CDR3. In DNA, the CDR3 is TGTGCCAGCAGCCCCGGCAGGAATAGCAATCAGCCCCAGCATTTT. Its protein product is CASSPGRNSNQPQHF.

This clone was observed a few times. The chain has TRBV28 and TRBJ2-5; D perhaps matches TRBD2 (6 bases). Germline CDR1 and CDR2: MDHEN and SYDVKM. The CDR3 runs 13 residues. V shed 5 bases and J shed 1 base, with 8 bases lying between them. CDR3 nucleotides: TGTGCCAGCAGTGGGGACTCCCAAGAGACCCAGTACTTC. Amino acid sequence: CASSGDSQETQYF.

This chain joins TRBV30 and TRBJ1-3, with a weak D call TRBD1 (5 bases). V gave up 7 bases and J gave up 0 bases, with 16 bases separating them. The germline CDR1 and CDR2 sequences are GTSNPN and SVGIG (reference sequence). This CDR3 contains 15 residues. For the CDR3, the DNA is TGTGCCTCTACGTCGAGCAGGGCCTCTGGAAACACCATATATTTT. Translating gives CASTSSRASGNTIYF.

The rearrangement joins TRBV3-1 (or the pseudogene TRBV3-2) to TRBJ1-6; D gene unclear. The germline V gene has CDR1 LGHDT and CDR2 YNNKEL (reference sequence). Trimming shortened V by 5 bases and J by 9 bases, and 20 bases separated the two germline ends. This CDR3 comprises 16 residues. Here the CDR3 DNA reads TGTGCCAGCAGCAATGGGTTCGCACAGTTGTCTTCACCCCTCCACTTT. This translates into CASSNGFAQLSSPLHF.